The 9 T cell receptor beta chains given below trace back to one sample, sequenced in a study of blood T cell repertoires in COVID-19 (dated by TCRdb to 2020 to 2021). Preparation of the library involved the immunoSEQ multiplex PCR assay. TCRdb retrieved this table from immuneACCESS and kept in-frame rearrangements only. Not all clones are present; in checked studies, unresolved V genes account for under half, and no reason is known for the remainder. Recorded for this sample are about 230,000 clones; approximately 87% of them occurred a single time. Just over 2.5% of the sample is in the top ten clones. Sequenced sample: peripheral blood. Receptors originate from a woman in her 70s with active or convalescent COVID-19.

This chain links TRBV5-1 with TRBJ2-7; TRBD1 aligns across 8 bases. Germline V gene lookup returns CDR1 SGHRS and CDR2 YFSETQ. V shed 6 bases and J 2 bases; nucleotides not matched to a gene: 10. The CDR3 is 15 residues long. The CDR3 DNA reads TGCGCCAGCACCTCCCCGGACAGGGAACCCTACGAGCAGTACTTC. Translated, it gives CASTSPDREPYEQYF.

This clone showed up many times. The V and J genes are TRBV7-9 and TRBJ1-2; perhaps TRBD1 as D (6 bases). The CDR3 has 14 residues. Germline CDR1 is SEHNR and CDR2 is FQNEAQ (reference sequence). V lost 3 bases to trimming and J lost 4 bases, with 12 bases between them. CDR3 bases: TGTGCCAGCAGCTTCCACGACAGGAGCTATGGCTACACCTTC. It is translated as CASSFHDRSYGYTF.

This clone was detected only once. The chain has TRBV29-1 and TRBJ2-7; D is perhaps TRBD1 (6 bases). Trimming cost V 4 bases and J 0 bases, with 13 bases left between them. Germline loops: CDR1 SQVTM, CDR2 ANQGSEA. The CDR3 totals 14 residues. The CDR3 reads CSVVGQLDSYEQYF. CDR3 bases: TGCAGCGTTGTGGGACAACTAGACTCCTACGAGCAGTACTTC.

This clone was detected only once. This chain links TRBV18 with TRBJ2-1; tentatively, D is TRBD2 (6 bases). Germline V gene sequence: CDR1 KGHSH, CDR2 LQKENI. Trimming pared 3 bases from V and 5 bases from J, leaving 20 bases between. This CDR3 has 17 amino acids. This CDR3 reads CASSPTLVGGSNNEQFF. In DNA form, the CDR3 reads TGTGCCAGCTCACCGACGCTTGTGGGGGGATCTAACAATGAGCAGTTCTTC. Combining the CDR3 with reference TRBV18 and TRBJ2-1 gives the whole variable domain NAGVMQNPRHLVRRRGQEARLRCSPMKGHSHVYWYRQLPEEGLKFMVYLQKENIIDESGMPKERFSAEFPKEGPSILRIQQVVRGDSAAYFCASSPTLVGGSNNEQFFGPGTRLTVL.

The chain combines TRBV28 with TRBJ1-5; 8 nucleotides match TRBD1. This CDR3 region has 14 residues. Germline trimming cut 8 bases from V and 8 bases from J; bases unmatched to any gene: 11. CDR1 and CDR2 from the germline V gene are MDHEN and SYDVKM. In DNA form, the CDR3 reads TGTGCCAGCCTAGGACAGGGTGGTATGAAGCCCCAGCATTTT. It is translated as CASLGQGGMKPQHF.

CDR3 nucleotide sequence: TGTGCCTGGAGTGTAACAGGGTATCAGCCCCAGCATTTT. This translates into CAWSVTGYQPQHF. This chain links TRBV30 with TRBJ1-5, with D maybe TRBD1 (6 bases). Per germline, CDR1 GTSNPN and CDR2 SVGIG (reference sequence). V was shortened by 0 bases and J by 5 bases, with 8 bases between the two germline ends. The CDR3 has 13 residues.

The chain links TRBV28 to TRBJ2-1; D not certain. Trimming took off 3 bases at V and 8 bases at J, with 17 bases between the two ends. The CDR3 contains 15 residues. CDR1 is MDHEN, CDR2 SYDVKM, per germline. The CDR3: CASSFDLKAGDEQFF. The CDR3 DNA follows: TGTGCCAGCAGTTTTGATTTGAAGGCTGGAGATGAGCAGTTCTTC.

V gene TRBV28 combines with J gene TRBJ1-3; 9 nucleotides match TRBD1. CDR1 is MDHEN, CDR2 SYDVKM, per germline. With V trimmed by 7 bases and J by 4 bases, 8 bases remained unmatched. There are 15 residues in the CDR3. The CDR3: CASNPTGGFGNTIYF. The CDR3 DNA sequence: TGTGCCAGCAATCCAACAGGGGGCTTCGGAAACACCATATATTTT.

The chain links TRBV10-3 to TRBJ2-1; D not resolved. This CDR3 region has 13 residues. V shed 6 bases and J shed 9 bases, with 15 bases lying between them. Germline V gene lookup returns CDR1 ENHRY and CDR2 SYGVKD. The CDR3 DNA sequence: TGTGCCATCAGGTCCGTTGGGCACAGTGAGCAGTTCTTC. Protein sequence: CAIRSVGHSEQFF.